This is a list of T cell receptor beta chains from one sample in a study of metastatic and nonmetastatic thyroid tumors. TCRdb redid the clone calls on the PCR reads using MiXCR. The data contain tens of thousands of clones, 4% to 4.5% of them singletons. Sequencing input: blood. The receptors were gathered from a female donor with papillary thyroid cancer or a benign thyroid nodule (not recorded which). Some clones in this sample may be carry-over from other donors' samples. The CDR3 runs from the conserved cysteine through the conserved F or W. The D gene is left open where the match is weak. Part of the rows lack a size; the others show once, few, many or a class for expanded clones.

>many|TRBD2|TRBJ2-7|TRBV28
CASSLFPRAGGESEQYF
TGTGCCAGCAGTTTATTCCCCCGGGCGGGAGGGGAGAGCGAGCAGTACTTC
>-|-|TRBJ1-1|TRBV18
CVSSPWATNTEAFF
TGTGTCAGCTCACCATGGGCCACGAACACTGAAGCTTTCTTT
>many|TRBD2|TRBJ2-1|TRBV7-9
CASSSRAGKGYNEQFF
TGTGCCAGCAGCTCCCGAGCGGGAAAGGGATACAATGAGCAGTTCTTC
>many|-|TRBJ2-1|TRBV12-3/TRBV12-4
CASSFPSPGFYNEQFF
TGTGCCAGCAGTTTCCCGAGCCCTGGGTTCTACAATGAGCAGTTCTTC
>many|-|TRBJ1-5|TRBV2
CASSERGNNQPQHF
TGTGCCAGCAGTGAGCGGGGGAACAATCAGCCCCAGCATTTT
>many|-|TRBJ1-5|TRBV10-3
CAISERSFLTGKPQHF
TGTGCCATCAGTGAGCGCTCTTTCCTGACGGGGAAGCCCCAGCATTTT
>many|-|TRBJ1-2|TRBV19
CASRTQGGDYGYTF
TGTGCCAGTCGCACACAGGGTGGCGACTATGGCTACACCTTC
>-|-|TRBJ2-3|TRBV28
CASSFLSGTDTQYF
TGTGCCAGCAGTTTCCTCAGCGGCACAGATACGCAGTATTTT
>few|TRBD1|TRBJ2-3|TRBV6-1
CASSEGQGADTQYF
TGTGCCAGCAGTGAAGGACAGGGGGCAGATACGCAGTATTTT
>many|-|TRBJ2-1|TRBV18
CASSPSTGNEQFF
TGTGCCAGCTCACCATCGACGGGCAATGAGCAGTTCTTC
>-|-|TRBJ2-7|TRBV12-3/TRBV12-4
CASSRTGSRGYEQYF
TGTGCCAGCAGTCGAACCGGGTCCAGGGGTTACGAGCAGTACTTC
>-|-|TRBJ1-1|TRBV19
CASSIVRGNTEAFF
TGTGCCAGTAGTATAGTGAGAGGGAACACTGAAGCTTTCTTT
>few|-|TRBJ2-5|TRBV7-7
CASSLVWASGETQYF
TGTGCTAGCAGCTTAGTCTGGGCTTCCGGGGAGACCCAGTACTTC
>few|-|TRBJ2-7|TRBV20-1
CSARDLRQGSYEQYF
TGCAGTGCTAGAGATTTACGTCAGGGCTCCTACGAGCAGTACTTC
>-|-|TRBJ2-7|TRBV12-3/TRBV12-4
CASSAPGRSSSCEQYF
TGTGCCAGCAGTGCTCCGGGACGTTCGAGCTCCTGCGAGCAGTACTTC
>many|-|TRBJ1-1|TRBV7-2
CASSFSQGKAEAFF
TGTGCCAGCAGCTTTAGTCAGGGGAAGGCTGAAGCTTTCTTT
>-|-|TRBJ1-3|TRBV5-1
CASSSGAQSSGNTIYF
TGCGCCAGCAGCTCGGGGGCCCAGAGCTCTGGAAACACCATATACTTT
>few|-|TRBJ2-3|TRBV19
CASSIAEDTQYF
TGTGCCAGTAGTATCGCCGAAGATACGCAGTATTTT
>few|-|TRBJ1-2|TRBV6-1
CASSEFVWAYGYTF
TGTGCCAGCAGTGAATTCGTATGGGCTTATGGCTACACCTTC
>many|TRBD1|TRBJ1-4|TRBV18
CASSPRDRGYEKLFF
TGTGCCAGCTCACCTCGGGACAGGGGATATGAAAAACTGTTTTTT
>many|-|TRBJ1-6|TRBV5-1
CASSLGTEYNSPLHF
TGCGCCAGCAGCTTGGGGACAGAATATAATTCACCCCTCCACTTT
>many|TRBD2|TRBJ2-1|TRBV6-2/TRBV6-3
CASSPLGHRRGNSGSREQFF
TGTGCCAGCAGTCCCCTGGGACACCGGAGGGGGAATAGCGGGAGTCGGGAGCAGTTCTTC
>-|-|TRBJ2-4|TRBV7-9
CASSRDRIAKNIQYF
TGTGCCAGCAGCAGAGACAGAATAGCCAAAAACATTCAGTACTTC
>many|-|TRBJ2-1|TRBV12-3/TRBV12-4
CASSRSNEQFF
TGTGCCAGCAGCCGCAGCAATGAGCAGTTCTTC
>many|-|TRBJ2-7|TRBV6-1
CASSPYTGTGSYEQYF
TGTGCCAGCAGCCCCTACACCGGGACGGGGTCCTACGAGCAGTACTTC
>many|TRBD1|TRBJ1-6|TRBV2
CASRERQGPIGENSPLHF
TGTGCCAGCAGGGAACGACAGGGGCCCATAGGGGAAAATTCACCCCTCCACTTT
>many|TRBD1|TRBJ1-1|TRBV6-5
CASSYSGTGVSNTEAFF
TGTGCCAGCAGTTACTCCGGGACAGGTGTTTCTAACACTGAAGCTTTCTTT
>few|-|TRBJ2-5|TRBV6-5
CASSYVDTQYF
TGTGCCAGCAGTTACGTGGATACCCAGTACTTC
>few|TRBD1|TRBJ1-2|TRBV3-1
CASSLQGAGYGYTF
TGTGCCAGCAGCTTACAGGGGGCGGGCTATGGCTACACCTTC
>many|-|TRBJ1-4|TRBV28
CASSLTRQDEKLFF
TGTGCCAGCAGTTTAACCCGACAGGATGAAAAACTGTTTTTT
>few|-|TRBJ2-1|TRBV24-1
CATSDPRLSSYNEQFF
TGTGCCACCAGTGATCCGAGGCTGAGCTCCTACAATGAGCAGTTCTTC
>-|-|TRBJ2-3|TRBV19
CASSTWGEGTDTQYF
TGTGCCAGTAGCACCTGGGGAGAGGGCACAGATACGCAGTATTTT
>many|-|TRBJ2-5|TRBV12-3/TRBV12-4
CASSFKGGNQETQYF
TGTGCCAGCAGTTTCAAGGGGGGTAACCAAGAGACCCAGTACTTC
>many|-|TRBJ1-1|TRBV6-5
CASSYVHKNTEAFF
TGTGCCAGCAGTTACGTTCACAAGAACACTGAAGCTTTCTTT
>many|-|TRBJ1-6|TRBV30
CAWTGNYNSPLHF
TGTGCCTGGACCGGGAATTATAATTCACCCCTCCACTTT
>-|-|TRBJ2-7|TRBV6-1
CATQDISYEQYF
TGTGCCACACAGGACATTTCCTACGAGCAGTACTTC
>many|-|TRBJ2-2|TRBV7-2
CASNRGGAGELFF
TGTGCCAGCAACAGAGGGGGGGCCGGGGAGCTGTTTTTT
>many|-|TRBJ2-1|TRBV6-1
CANSYVGDYNEQFF
TGTGCCAACAGTTACGTGGGGGATTACAATGAGCAGTTCTTC
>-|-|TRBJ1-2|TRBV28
CASSFGGDGYTF
TGTGCCAGCAGTTTTGGGGGCGACGGCTACACCTTC
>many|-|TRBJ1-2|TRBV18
CASSMAGENYGYTF
TGTGCCAGCTCTATGGCAGGGGAAAACTATGGCTACACCTTC
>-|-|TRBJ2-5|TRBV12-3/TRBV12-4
CASSLRGLHQETQYF
TGTGCCAGCAGTTTACGGGGACTGCACCAAGAGACCCAGTACTTC
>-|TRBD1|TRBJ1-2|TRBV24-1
CATSGGTGSYGYTF
TGTGCCACATCTGGCGGGACAGGGTCGTATGGCTACACCTTC
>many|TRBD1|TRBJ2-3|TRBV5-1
CASSTTGGQGADTQYF
TGCGCCAGCAGCACGACAGGGGGTCAGGGCGCAGATACGCAGTATTTT
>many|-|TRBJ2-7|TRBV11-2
CASSLNSGGVGEQYF
TGTGCCAGCAGCCTAAATAGTGGGGGCGTAGGCGAGCAGTACTTC
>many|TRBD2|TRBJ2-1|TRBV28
CASSPGGATYNEQFF
TGTGCCAGCAGTCCGGGGGGTGCAACCTACAATGAGCAGTTCTTC
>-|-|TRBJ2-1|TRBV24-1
CATLWLGAGYNEQFF
TGTGCCACCCTATGGTTGGGGGCGGGTTACAATGAGCAGTTCTTC
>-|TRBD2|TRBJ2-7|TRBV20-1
CSARVTNGRSCEQYF
TGCAGTGCTAGGGTGACTAACGGGAGGAGCTGCGAGCAGTACTTC
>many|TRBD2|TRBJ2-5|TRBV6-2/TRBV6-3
CASSSSGRVGTQYF
TGTGCCAGCAGTTCTAGCGGTAGGGTTGGGACCCAGTACTTC
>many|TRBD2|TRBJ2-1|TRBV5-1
CASSLLAGGYNEQFF
TGCGCCAGCAGCTTACTAGCGGGGGGGTACAATGAGCAGTTCTTC
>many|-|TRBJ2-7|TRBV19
CASSIAGGSYEQYF
TGTGCCAGTAGTATAGCCGGGGGCAGCTACGAGCAGTACTTC